The 25 T cell receptor beta chains below come from one sample, sequenced in a study of blood T cells in healthy people across ages. It was with a sample-barcoded 5' primer and a J-beta primer mix that a second PCR of about 6 to 11 cycles was run. From the 5' RACE reads, TCRdb called clonotypes with MiXCR, one entry per CDR3 protein. The sample records around 1,700,000 distinct CDR3 sequences, over 25% being singletons. The sample consisted of blood. These receptors came from a woman in her thirties in good health.

This clonotype was observed at least ten times. A much larger clone differs from this one at a single base, so this may be a read error. V gene TRBV25-1 combines with J gene TRBJ2-7; D may be TRBD2 (6 bases). The CDR3 is 13 amino acids. Per the germline V gene, CDR1 is MGHDK and CDR2 is SYGVNS. Trimming cost V 3 bases and J 0 bases, with 6 bases left between them. CDR3 DNA sequence: TGTGCCAGCAGTGACGGGGGCTCCTACGAGCAGTACTTC. Protein sequence: CASSDGGSYEQYF.

This clonotype has just a few counts. This chain links TRBV20-1 with TRBJ2-5; weak D call: TRBD1 (6 bases). The length of the CDR3 is 13 residues. Trimming took 3 bases from V and 1 from J, leaving 9 bases between them. The germline CDR1 and CDR2 sequences are DFQATT and SNEGSKA (reference sequence). The CDR3 loop reads CSARVGAQETQYF. The DNA of the CDR3 is TGCAGTGCTAGGGTGGGGGCCCAAGAGACCCAGTACTTC.

The rearrangement links TRBV7-6 to TRBJ1-1; tentative D call: TRBD1 (5 bases). Germline lookup yields CDR1 SGHVS and CDR2 FNYEAQ. The CDR3 is 15 amino acids. V gave up 5 bases and J gave up 7 bases, with 20 bases separating them. CDR3 sequence: CASSADLTRGIEAFF. The CDR3 nucleotides are TGTGCCAGCAGCGCGGACCTAACCCGGGGGATTGAAGCTTTCTTT.

The sample holds a few counts of this clonotype. This chain uses TRBV5-1 with TRBJ1-2; D remains unclear. The CDR3 has 14 amino acids. With 4 bases removed from V and 8 bases from J, the gap between germline ends came to 18 bases. Germline loops: CDR1 SGHRS, CDR2 YFSETQ. The chain's CDR3 is CASSPLREGRGYTF. CDR3 DNA: TGCGCCAGCAGCCCCCTCCGGGAAGGAAGGGGCTACACCTTC.

Of note for this clonotype: Being one base from a much bigger clone, this may be a read error. The rearrangement links TRBV9 to TRBJ2-7; TRBD2 might be the D (6 bases). V gave up 1 base and J gave up 0 bases, with 11 bases separating them. From germline, CDR1 is SGDLS and CDR2 YYNGEE. This CDR3 has 15 amino acids. The chain's CDR3 is CASSVYAGFSYEQYF. The CDR3 DNA reads TGTGCCAGCAGCGTATATGCGGGGTTCTCCTACGAGCAGTACTTC.

The genes are TRBV7-6 and TRBJ1-2, with D tentatively TRBD1 (5 bases). V lost 0 bases to trimming and J lost 4 bases, with 15 bases between them. There are 16 residues in the CDR3. Germline CDR1 SGHVS, CDR2 FNYEAQ. The CDR3 here is CASSLAPTAEGYGYTF. DNA of the CDR3: TGTGCCAGCAGCTTAGCGCCGACAGCGGAGGGCTATGGCTACACCTTC.

The chain has TRBV6-1 and TRBJ1-1; 7 positions match TRBD1. Losses at the gene ends were 4 bases for V and 5 bases for J; bases not matched to a gene: 4. Per the germline V gene, CDR1 is MNHNS and CDR2 is SASEGT. The CDR3 consists of 13 residues. CDR3 sequence: CASSGRQGTEAFF. The CDR3 DNA is TGTGCCAGCAGTGGGCGACAGGGTACTGAAGCTTTCTTT.

The genes are TRBV10-3 and TRBJ1-5; no clear D gene. Germline loops: CDR1 ENHRY, CDR2 SYGVKD. V lost 2 bases, J lost 5 bases, and 10 bases lay in between. CDR3 length: 14 residues. The CDR3 here is CAISETGKDQPQHF. CDR3 nucleotide sequence: TGTGCCATCAGTGAGACTGGAAAGGATCAGCCCCAGCATTTT.

This clonotype occurred many times. The chain is built from TRBV29-1 and TRBJ1-2; a weak D match, TRBD1 (5 bases). Germline values: CDR1 SQVTM, CDR2 ANQGSEA. The V gene lost 7 bases and the J gene lost 2 bases, with 14 bases spanning the gap. This CDR3 contains 13 residues. The CDR3 DNA reads as TGCAGCGCCCTTCGGGGGTTCAACTATGGCTACACCTTC. As protein: CSALRGFNYGYTF.

The V gene is TRBV7-9, the J gene TRBJ2-6, with a tentative D call TRBD2 (6 bases). V shed 4 bases and J shed 4 bases, with 11 bases lying between them. CDR1 is SEHNR and CDR2 is FQNEAQ in the germline V gene (reference sequence). The CDR3 spans 15 residues. The CDR3 nucleotides are TGTGCCAGCAGCTCGAGGGGACTCGGGGCCAACGTCCTGACTTTC. This translates into CASSSRGLGANVLTF.

The sample holds a few counts of this clonotype. The CDR3 spells CASSFATYNEQFF. DNA for the CDR3: TGTGCCAGCAGTTTTGCGACCTACAATGAGCAGTTCTTC. The gene calls are TRBV12-3 or TRBV12-4 and TRBJ2-1, with no clear D. This CDR3 contains 13 residues. V was clipped by 3 bases and J by 2 bases, with 5 bases between them.

This chain connects TRBV6-2 or TRBV6-3 to TRBJ2-2; perhaps D is TRBD1 or TRBD2 (5 bases each). V shed 9 bases and J shed 1 base, with 15 bases lying between them. This CDR3 spans 15 amino acids. Germline CDR1 MNHEY, CDR2 SVGEGT. Here the CDR3 reads CASSDRGGNTGELFF. CDR3 in DNA: TGTGCCAGTTCAGACCGGGGCGGGAACACCGGGGAGCTGTTTTTT.

This chain uses TRBV7-2 with TRBJ2-4, with D possibly TRBD1 on 6 matching bases. The end of the DNA aligns better with TRBJ2-7, so the J call may be wrong. This CDR3 is built from 14 residues. Germline values: CDR1 SGHTA, CDR2 FQGNSA. CDR3 DNA sequence: TGTGCCAGCAGGCCTACAGGGAACCGTGACGAGCAGTACTTC. This codes for CASRPTGNRDEQYF.

The chain recombines TRBV7-9 with TRBJ1-2; possible D gene TRBD1, 6 bases. Trimming shortened V by 5 bases and J by 3 bases, and 13 bases separated the two germline ends. The germline CDR1 and CDR2 sequences are SEHNR and FQNEAQ (reference sequence). The CDR3 has 14 amino acids. In nucleotides, the CDR3 is TGTGCCAGCAGCGAGGGGGAGGGTGACTATGGCTACACCTTC. Its translation: CASSEGEGDYGYTF.

The chain carries TRBV9 and TRBJ2-1; 8 bases align to TRBD2. Germline V gene data show CDR1 as SGDLS and CDR2 as YYNGEE. The CDR3 spans 12 residues. With 8 bases clipped from V and 10 bases from J, the junction kept 8 bases outside the gene matches. The chain's CDR3 is CASISLAGEQFF. As DNA, the CDR3 is TGTGCCAGTATATCCTTAGCGGGGGAGCAGTTCTTC.

V usage is TRBV5-6 and J usage is TRBJ2-3; 10 bases line up with TRBD1. The V segment lost 4 bases and the J segment 2 bases; nucleotides outside the gene matches: 7. This CDR3 has 16 amino acids. CDR1 is SGHDT, CDR2 YYEEEE, per germline. Here the CDR3 DNA reads TGTGCCAGCAGCATACGGACAGGGGGAACCACAGATACGCAGTATTTT. This encodes CASSIRTGGTTDTQYF.

This clonotype occurred many times. J is TRBJ2-1 and V is TRBV27, with D possibly being TRBD1 (5 bases). Germline V gene lookup returns CDR1 MNHEY and CDR2 SMNVEV (reference sequence). Trimming pared 5 bases from V and 7 bases from J, leaving 15 bases between. The CDR3 sequence is 14 residues long. The CDR3, as DNA: TGTGCCAGCAGTCTGCGGCAGGGTAGGAATGAGCAGTTCTTC. Amino acids: CASSLRQGRNEQFF.

This clonotype came up many times. CDR3: CSARDLGGPYEQYF. The CDR3 coding sequence is TGCAGTGCTAGAGATCTTGGAGGGCCCTACGAGCAGTACTTC. The chain is built from TRBV20-1 and TRBJ2-7, with D possibly being TRBD2 (6 bases). V lost 0 bases and J lost 2, with 11 bases in between. Germline V CDR1 and CDR2: DFQATT, SNEGSKA (reference sequence). The CDR3 extends over 14 amino acids.

This clonotype has more than one count but fewer than ten. The chain links TRBV2 to TRBJ2-4, with 9 bases lining up with TRBD1. Gene TRBJ2-7 matches the end of the DNA better, so the J call may be wrong. This CDR3 spans 14 amino acids. Germline CDR1 and CDR2: SNHLY and FYNNEI. CDR3: CASSGGQGLNEQYF. CDR3 coding DNA: TGTGCCAGCAGTGGGGGACAGGGACTTAACGAGCAGTACTTC.

Many counts were recorded for this clonotype. The chain combines TRBV5-1 with TRBJ1-2; 8 bases are shared with TRBD1. Germline V gives CDR1 SGHRS, CDR2 YFSETQ. This CDR3 spans 13 amino acids. After removal of 0 bases from V and 6 bases from J, the junction contained 1 base not matched to a gene. CDR3: CASSLEQGDGYTF. DNA of the CDR3: TGCGCCAGCAGCTTGGAACAGGGGGATGGCTACACCTTC. The whole variable domain, remainder taken from reference TRBV5-1 and TRBJ1-2, is KAGVTQTPRYLIKTRGQQVTLSCSPISGHRSVSWYQQTPGQGLQFLFEYFSETQRNKGNFPGRFSGRQFSNSRSEMNVSTLELGDSALYLCASSLEQGDGYTFGSGTRLTVV.

This clonotype was seen more than once but under ten times. The J gene is TRBJ1-4, the V gene TRBV27; D remains ambiguous. The CDR3 contains 13 residues. Trimming shortened V by 5 bases and J by 4 bases, and 8 bases separated the two germline ends. Per the germline V gene, CDR1 is MNHEY and CDR2 is SMNVEV (reference sequence). The CDR3 nucleotides read TGTGCCAGCAGTATAGGTTATAATGAAAAACTGTTTTTT. Translation gives CASSIGYNEKLFF.

Many counts were recorded for this clonotype. The V and J genes are TRBV20-1 and TRBJ2-7; 7 bases agree with TRBD2. The germline V gene has CDR1 DFQATT and CDR2 SNEGSKA (reference sequence). With 3 bases clipped from V and 0 bases from J, the junction kept 8 bases outside the gene matches. The CDR3 consists of 15 residues. CDR3 bases: TGCAGTGCTAGGAAAGCGGGGCTAACCTCCTACGAGCAGTACTTC. This sequence encodes CSARKAGLTSYEQYF.

In its sample, this clonotype was seen many times. V usage is TRBV4-1 and J usage is TRBJ2-5, with D uncertain. The V end lost 4 bases, the J end lost 7 bases, and 13 bases lay between the germline ends. CDR1 MGHRA and CDR2 YSYEKL come from the germline V gene. The CDR3 length is 13 residues. CDR3 amino acids: CASSPRIPGTQYF. CDR3 sequence (DNA): TGCGCCAGCAGCCCAAGGATTCCCGGGACCCAGTACTTC.

Notes on this clonotype: A much larger clonotype is one base distant, so this may be a read error. The chain carries TRBV29-1 and TRBJ2-1, with 7 bases that match TRBD2. Germline V gene lookup returns CDR1 SQVTM and CDR2 ANQGSEA. The CDR3 loop spans 12 amino acids. CDR3 nucleotides: TGCAGCGTTGAAGGGGACTACAATGGGCAGTTCTTC. It translates to CSVEGDYNGQFF.

The V gene is TRBV25-1, the J gene TRBJ2-3, with D perhaps TRBD1 (6 bases). The ends were cut back, 6 bases at V and 9 bases at J, with 13 bases in the middle. Germline CDR1 and CDR2: MGHDK and SYGVNS. The CDR3 totals 12 residues. The CDR3 region is CASRAQQGTQYF. CDR3 bases: TGTGCCAGCAGAGCCCAACAGGGAACGCAGTATTTT.